Listed here is a single T cell receptor (beta chain). The sample is drawn from a study of cytomegalovirus exposure and HLA in healthy donors. In the study overall: Later, an analysis reported that the roughly 120 validation repertoires had used the same platform as the roughly 700 first-cohort repertoires.

Trimming shortened V by 1 base and J by 2 bases, and 16 bases separated the two germline ends. Germline loops: CDR1 KGHSH, CDR2 LQKENI. There are 17 residues in the CDR3. Clones were read by immunoSEQ multiplex PCR, and TCRdb kept only the in-frame ones, dropping some. Here the sample spans roughly 180,000 clones, approximately 86% being singletons. This TCR came from a man aged 25-40 years in good health and CMV-seropositive. This chain connects TRBV18 to TRBJ2-3, with a possible D match to TRBD2 (7 bases). Sequencing was performed on PBMCs. CDR3 nucleotides: TGTGCCAGCTCACCACGCAGTGGAGGGGGGGCCACAGATACGCAGTATTTT. It translates to CASSPRSGGGATDTQYF.